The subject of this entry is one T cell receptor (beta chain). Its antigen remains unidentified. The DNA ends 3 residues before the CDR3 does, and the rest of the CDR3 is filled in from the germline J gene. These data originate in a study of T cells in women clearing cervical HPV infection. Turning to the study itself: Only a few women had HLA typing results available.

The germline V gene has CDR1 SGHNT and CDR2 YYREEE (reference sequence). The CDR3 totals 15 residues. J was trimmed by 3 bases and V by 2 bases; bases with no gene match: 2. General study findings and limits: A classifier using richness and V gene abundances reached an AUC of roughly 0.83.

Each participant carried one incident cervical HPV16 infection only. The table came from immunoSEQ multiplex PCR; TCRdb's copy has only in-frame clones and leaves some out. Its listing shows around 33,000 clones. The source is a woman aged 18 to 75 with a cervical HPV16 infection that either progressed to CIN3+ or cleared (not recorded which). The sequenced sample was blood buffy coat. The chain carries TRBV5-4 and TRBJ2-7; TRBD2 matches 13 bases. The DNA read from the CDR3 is TGTGCCAGCAGCTTAAGACTAGCGGGAGGCTACGAG. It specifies CASSLRLAGGYE. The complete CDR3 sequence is CASSLRLAGGYEQYF.